The TCR beta chain under discussion was sequenced for a study of cytomegalovirus exposure and HLA in healthy donors. Overall study findings and caveats: Later analysis associated a missense DCLRE1C variant with TCR beta V- and J-gene trimming.

PCR used 60 Vbeta primers and 13 Jbeta primers. The data were produced by immunoSEQ multiplex PCR, yet TCRdb's version contains in-frame clones alone and is incomplete. This sample yields 150,000 to 200,000 clones, of which 70% to 90% are seen a single time; about 1.7% belongs to the top ten. This clone was recorded a few times. Its antigen remains unknown. The CDR3 is 15 residues long. V shed 4 bases and J shed 0 bases, with 10 bases lying between them. Germline V CDR1 and CDR2: SGHRS, YFSETQ. The receptor's source is a woman under 30 in good health and CMV-seronegative. Sequenced: PBMCs. The chain joins TRBV5-1 to TRBJ1-4, with D unclear. The CDR3 protein is CASSLQSATNEKLFF. DNA for the CDR3: TGCGCCAGCAGCCTACAGAGTGCAACTAATGAAAAACTGTTTTTT.